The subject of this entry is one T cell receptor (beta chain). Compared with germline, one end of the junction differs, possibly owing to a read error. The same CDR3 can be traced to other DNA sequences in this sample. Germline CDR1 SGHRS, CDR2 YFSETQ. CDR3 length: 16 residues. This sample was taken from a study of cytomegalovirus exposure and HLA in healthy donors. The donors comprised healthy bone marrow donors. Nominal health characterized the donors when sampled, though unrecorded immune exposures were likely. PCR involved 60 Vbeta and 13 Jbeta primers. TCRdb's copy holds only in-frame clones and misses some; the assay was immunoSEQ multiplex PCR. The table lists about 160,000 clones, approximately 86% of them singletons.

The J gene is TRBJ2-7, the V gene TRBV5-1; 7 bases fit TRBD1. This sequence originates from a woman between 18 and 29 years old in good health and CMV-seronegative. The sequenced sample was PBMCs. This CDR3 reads CASRLGLDRSAYEQYF. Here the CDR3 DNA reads TGCGCCAGCAGATTGGGCTTGGACAGGAGTGCCTACGAGCAGTACTTC.